This T cell receptor beta chain is drawn from a study of T cell repertoires in cytomegalovirus infection. A single record per CDR3 protein comes from TCRdb applying MiXCR to the reads. This table has approximately 730,000 distinct CDR3 sequences, around a third appearing once. From germline, CDR1 is SNHLY and CDR2 FYNNEI. Trimming stripped 6 bases from V and 8 bases from J, with 13 bases between. The CDR3 totals 12 residues. This clonotype was observed a handful of times. The antigen is unknown. The clonotype originates from a human donor in good health (CMV status not recorded). Some clones in this sample may be carry-over from other donors' samples. The specimen comprised cultured PBMCs, sampled from culture after CMV antigen stimulation. V and J are TRBV2 and TRBJ1-2; D may be TRBD1 (6 bases). The CDR3 loop reads CASSPGVDGYTF. In DNA, the CDR3 is TGTGCCAGCAGCCCAGGGGTTGACGGCTACACCTTC.